The clone carrying this TCR beta chain was picked up a small number of times. This sample is part of a study of T-cell reconstitution after alpha-beta-depleted transplantation in children. This CDR3 region has 14 residues. Germline V gene data show CDR1 as MNHNS and CDR2 as SASEGT. J was trimmed by 5 bases and V by 6 bases; bases with no gene match: 6. Unique molecular identifiers were incorporated into the prepared TCRbeta library. TCRdb called the PCR reads again in MiXCR, with one record for every CDR3 protein. The sample yields just under 550,000 distinct CDR3 sequences, around 19% seen once. The receptor's source is a human donor who donated a stem cell graft to a child with acute lymphoblastic leukemia. The sample consisted of PBMCs from the stem cell graft donor, taken from the stem cell graft. The chain uses TRBV6-1 and TRBJ2-5; the match to TRBD2 covers 10 bases. The CDR3 nucleotides read TGTGCCAGCAGAAGAAGCGGGAGGGAGGAGACCCAGTACTTC. This translates into CASRRSGREETQYF.